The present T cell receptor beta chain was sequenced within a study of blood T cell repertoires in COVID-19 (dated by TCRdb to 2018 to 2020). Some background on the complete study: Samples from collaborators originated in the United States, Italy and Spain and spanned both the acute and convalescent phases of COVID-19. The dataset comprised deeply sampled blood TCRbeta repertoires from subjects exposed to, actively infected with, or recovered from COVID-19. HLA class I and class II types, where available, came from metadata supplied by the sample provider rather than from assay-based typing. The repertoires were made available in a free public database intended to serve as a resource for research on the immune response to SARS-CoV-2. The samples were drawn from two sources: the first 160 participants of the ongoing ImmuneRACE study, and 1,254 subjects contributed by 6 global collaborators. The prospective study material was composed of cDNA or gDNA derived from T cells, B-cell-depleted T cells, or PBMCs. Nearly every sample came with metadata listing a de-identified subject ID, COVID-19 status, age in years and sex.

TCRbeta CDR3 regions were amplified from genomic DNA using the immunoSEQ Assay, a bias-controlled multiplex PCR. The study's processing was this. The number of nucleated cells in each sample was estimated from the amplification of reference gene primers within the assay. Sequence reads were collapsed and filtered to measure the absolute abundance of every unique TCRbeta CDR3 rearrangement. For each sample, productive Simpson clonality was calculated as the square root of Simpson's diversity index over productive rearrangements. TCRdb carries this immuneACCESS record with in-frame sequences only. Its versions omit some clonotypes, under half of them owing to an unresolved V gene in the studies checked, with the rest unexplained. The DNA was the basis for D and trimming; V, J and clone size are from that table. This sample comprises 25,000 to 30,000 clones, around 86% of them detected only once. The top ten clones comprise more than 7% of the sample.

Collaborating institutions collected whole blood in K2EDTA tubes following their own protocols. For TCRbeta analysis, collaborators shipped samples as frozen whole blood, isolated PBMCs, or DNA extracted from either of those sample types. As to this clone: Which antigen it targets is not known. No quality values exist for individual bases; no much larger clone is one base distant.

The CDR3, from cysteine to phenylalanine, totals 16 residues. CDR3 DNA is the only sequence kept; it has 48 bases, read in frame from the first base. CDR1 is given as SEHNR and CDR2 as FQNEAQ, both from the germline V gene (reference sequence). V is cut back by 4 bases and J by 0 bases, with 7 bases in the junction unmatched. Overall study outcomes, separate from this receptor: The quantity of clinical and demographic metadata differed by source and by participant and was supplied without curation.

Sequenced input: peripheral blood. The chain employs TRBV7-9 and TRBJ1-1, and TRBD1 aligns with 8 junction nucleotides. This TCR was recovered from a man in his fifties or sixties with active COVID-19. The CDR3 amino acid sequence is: CASSSSGTGMNTEAFF. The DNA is TGTGCCAGCAGCTCATCCGGGACAGGTATGAACACTGAAGCTTTCTTT.